The 14 T cell receptor beta chains presented below share a single source sample, sequenced in a study of blood T cell repertoires in COVID-19. Sequencing was performed with immunoSEQ multiplex PCR; in TCRdb, only in-frame clones are kept and a portion is missing. The table has about 220,000 clones, 80% to 90% seen once. The sequencing input was peripheral blood. The receptor set was obtained from a middle-aged man who had recovered from COVID-19.

The J gene is TRBJ2-2, the V gene TRBV5-1; TRBD1 is a possible D gene (5 bases). V shed 0 bases and J shed 2 bases, with 11 bases lying between them. CDR3 length: 16 residues. In germline, CDR1 is SGHRS, CDR2 YFSETQ. The CDR3 here is CASSLAGQGNTGELFF. CDR3 DNA: TGCGCCAGCAGCTTGGCCGGGCAGGGAAACACCGGGGAGCTGTTTTTT.

The J gene is TRBJ2-7, the V gene TRBV5-1, with a possible D match to TRBD1 (6 bases). Trimming stripped 0 bases from V and 0 bases from J, with 10 bases between. Germline CDR1 is SGHRS and CDR2 is YFSETQ. This CDR3 is 15 amino acids long. CDR3 coding DNA: TGCGCCAGCAGCTTGGGGGACATCCTCTCCTACGAGCAGTACTTC. It encodes CASSLGDILSYEQYF.

The V and J genes are TRBV20-1 and TRBJ1-1; 8 nucleotides match TRBD1. The CDR3 has 16 residues. Germline V gene sequence: CDR1 DFQATT, CDR2 SNEGSKA (reference sequence). With V trimmed by 3 bases and J by 5 bases, 14 bases remained unmatched. The CDR3 loop is CSASERTGSSYTEAFF. CDR3 nucleotide sequence: TGCAGTGCTAGTGAAAGGACAGGGAGTAGTTATACTGAAGCTTTCTTT.

This clone has just one count. The chain combines TRBV6-5 with TRBJ1-1; D not resolved. V lost 11 bases to trimming and J lost 3 bases, with 16 bases between them. From germline, CDR1 is MNHEY and CDR2 SVGAGI. The CDR3 runs to 13 residues. The CDR3 nucleotides read TGTGCCTGCGTGGCAGGCTGGCACACTGAAGCTTTCTTT. Amino acid sequence: CACVAGWHTEAFF.

The chain carries TRBV5-1 and TRBJ2-7, with TRBD1 as a possible D gene (5 bases). CDR3 size: 14 residues. The V gene's germline CDR1 is SGHRS and CDR2 YFSETQ. Trimming cost V 4 bases and J 2 bases, with 13 bases left between them. In nucleotides, the CDR3 is TGCGCCAGCAGCGCCCAGACAGTGACCTACGAGCAGTACTTC. Translated, it gives CASSAQTVTYEQYF.

This chain connects TRBV7-9 to TRBJ2-3, with TRBD2 matching 12 bases. This CDR3 contains 16 residues. Trimming removed 5 bases from V and 4 bases from J; junction bases left unmatched: 7. Germline V gene sequence: CDR1 SEHNR, CDR2 FQNEAQ (reference sequence). The CDR3 reads CASSPTSGRPPDTQYF. The CDR3 DNA follows: TGTGCCAGCAGCCCGACTAGCGGGAGACCGCCAGATACGCAGTATTTT.

The rearrangement joins TRBV19 to TRBJ2-3; 7 bases fit TRBD2. Germline trimming cut 5 bases from V and 5 bases from J; bases unmatched to any gene: 13. CDR3 length equals 16 residues. From germline, CDR1 is LNHDA and CDR2 SQIVND (reference sequence). The CDR3 DNA is TGTGCCAGTAGTCATCCCCGGGGGGACTCCCTAGATACGCAGTATTTT. This sequence encodes CASSHPRGDSLDTQYF. Based on the CDR3 plus reference TRBV19 and TRBJ2-3, the full variable domain is DGGITQSPKYLFRKEGQNVTLSCEQNLNHDAMYWYRQDPGQGLRLIYYSQIVNDFQKGDIAEGYSVSREKKESFPLTVTSAQKNPTAFYLCASSHPRGDSLDTQYFGPGTRLTVL.

The chain combines TRBV5-4 with TRBJ1-2; 7 positions agree with TRBD1. Unmatched junction bases numbered 8, after V lost 4 bases and J lost 2 bases. The CDR3 totals 15 residues. CDR1 SGHNT and CDR2 YYREEE come from the germline V gene (reference sequence). The CDR3 region is CASSQGGHLNYGYTF. In DNA form, the CDR3 reads TGTGCCAGCAGCCAGGGGGGACATCTAAACTATGGCTACACCTTC. The complete variable domain, with remaining parts taken from reference TRBV5-4 and TRBJ1-2, reads ETGVTQSPTHLIKTRGQQVTLRCSSQSGHNTVSWYQQALGQGPQFIFQYYREEENGRGNFPPRFSGLQFPNYSSELNVNALELDDSALYLCASSQGGHLNYGYTFGSGTRLTVV.

This clone was counted ten times or more. This chain uses TRBV19 with TRBJ2-2; TRBD2 might be the D (6 bases). Germline lookup yields CDR1 LNHDA and CDR2 SQIVND (reference sequence). The CDR3 runs 17 residues. The germline V and J ends were trimmed by 4 bases and 1 base, with 16 bases remaining between them. CDR3 bases: TGTGCCAGTAGTACTCGGGTCGGGGGATGGAACACCGGGGAGCTGTTTTTT. Amino acids: CASSTRVGGWNTGELFF.

The rearrangement joins TRBV7-2 to TRBJ2-7; a possible D gene is TRBD2 (5 bases). Germline CDR1 is SGHTA and CDR2 is FQGNSA. This CDR3 spans 14 amino acids. Trimming cost V 9 bases and J 2 bases, with 17 bases left between them. CDR3 protein: CASSPRADTYEQYF. Here the CDR3 DNA reads TGTGCCAGTTCCCCGCGAGCGGATACCTACGAGCAGTACTTC. The entire variable domain, with the rest obtained from reference TRBV7-2 and TRBJ2-7, is as follows: GAGVSQSPSNKVTEKGKDVELRCDPISGHTALYWYRQSLGQGLEFLIYFQGNSAPDKSGLPSDRFSAERTGGSVSTLTIQRTQQEDSAVYLCASSPRADTYEQYFGPGTRLTVT.

The J gene is TRBJ1-4, the V gene TRBV27; 7 nucleotides align to TRBD1. This CDR3 has 15 residues. Trimming took 6 bases from V and 4 from J; bases not matched to a gene: 8. The germline gives CDR1 MNHEY, CDR2 SMNVEV (reference sequence). CDR3 residues: CASRGIGDSNEKLFF. DNA of the CDR3: TGTGCCAGCAGGGGAATCGGGGACAGTAATGAAAAACTGTTTTTT.

This clone occurred a few times. The gene calls are TRBV6-5 and TRBJ2-3, with TRBD2 matching over 12 bases. The V segment lost 8 bases and the J segment 2 bases; nucleotides outside the gene matches: 5. This CDR3 region has 15 residues. CDR1 and CDR2 (germline): MNHEY, SVGAGI. CDR3 protein: CASVLAGGFTDTQYF. DNA of the CDR3: TGTGCCAGCGTTCTAGCGGGGGGGTTCACAGATACGCAGTATTTT.

The chain couples TRBV6-2 or TRBV6-3 to TRBJ1-1, with D possibly matching TRBD1 (5 bases). V was shortened by 5 bases and J by 6 bases, with 19 bases between the two germline ends. The germline gives CDR1 MNHEY, CDR2 SVGEGT. This CDR3 has 15 amino acids. CDR3 sequence: CASSQPAGLIPEAFF. The CDR3 nucleotides read TGTGCCAGCAGTCAACCGGCAGGGCTGATCCCTGAAGCTTTCTTT.

The chain joins TRBV7-8 to TRBJ2-1; possibly TRBD1 for D (6 bases). In germline, CDR1 is SGHVS, CDR2 FQNEAQ. V gave up 4 bases and J gave up 5 bases, with 12 bases separating them. CDR3 length equals 14 residues. CDR3: CASSYSQGNNEQFF. The CDR3 bases are TGTGCCAGCAGCTATTCGCAGGGGAACAATGAGCAGTTCTTC. Drawing the rest from reference TRBV7-8 and TRBJ2-1, the complete variable domain is GAGVSQSPRYKVAKRGQDVALRCDPISGHVSLFWYQQALGQGPEFLTYFQNEAQLDKSGLPSDRFFAERPEGSVSTLKIQRTQQEDSAVYLCASSYSQGNNEQFFGPGTRLTVL.